This T cell receptor (beta chain) was obtained from a study of blood T cell repertoires in COVID-19. Background on the study: COVID-19 samples, acute and convalescent, were from the United States, Italy and Spain. PBMCs, B-cell-depleted T cells, or T cells were the source of the cDNA or gDNA that made up the material.

V was cut by 1 base and J by 8 bases, with 6 bases left in between. Germline CDR1 and CDR2: MDHEN and SYDVKM. This CDR3 is 12 amino acids long. This clone is a singleton in its sample. Method: immunoSEQ multiplex PCR; TCRdb's copy keeps in-frame clones and lacks some. The sample lists some 41,000 clones, 65% to 85% seen once, with around 42% in the top ten. The material sequenced was peripheral blood. This clonotype was obtained from a woman of 80 years or more with active or convalescent COVID-19. The chain combines TRBV28 with TRBJ2-1; D uncertain. CDR3 protein: CASSLSVYEQFF. DNA of the CDR3: TGTGCCAGCAGTTTATCCGTCTATGAGCAGTTCTTC.